These 4 T cell receptor beta chains were all obtained from the same sample, sequenced in a study of technical replicates of blood from a handful of donors. Clones were read by immunoSEQ multiplex PCR, and TCRdb kept only the in-frame ones, dropping some. This sample has around 30,000 clones; just over 90% occur once, and the top ten carry roughly 4%. What was sequenced was PBMCs. The receptors were gathered from a human donor in good health. Some clones in this sample may be carry-over from other donors' samples.

V and J are TRBV9 and TRBJ2-5; TRBD2 agrees at 7 bases. The V gene's germline CDR1 is SGDLS and CDR2 YYNGEE. This CDR3 has 16 residues. V lost 0 bases, J lost 5 bases, and 10 bases stayed unmatched. The CDR3 DNA reads TGTGCCAGCAGCGTAGGAGGGGCGGGAGAACTCGAGACCCAGTACTTC. This sequence encodes CASSVGGAGELETQYF.

The chain links TRBV2 to TRBJ2-7, with TRBD1 matching 7 bases. The germline V gene encodes CDR1 SNHLY and CDR2 FYNNEI. V lost 3 bases, J lost 3 bases, and 5 bases stayed unmatched. There are 14 residues in the CDR3. In DNA, the CDR3 is TGTGCCAGCAGTGAGGGACAGCCCAACTACGAGCAGTACTTC. It specifies CASSEGQPNYEQYF.

The chain is built from TRBV10-3 and TRBJ2-3; 9 bases agree with TRBD2. The CDR3 length is 15 residues. The junction had 6 bases not matched to a gene; V was cut back by 3 bases and J by 5 bases. Germline V gives CDR1 ENHRY, CDR2 SYGVKD. The CDR3 DNA is TGTGCCATCAGTGACGGCGGGGGGGCAGGAGATACGCAGTATTTT. It is translated as CAISDGGGAGDTQYF.

The sample holds one count of this clone. The V gene is TRBV7-9, the J gene TRBJ1-1; 8 positions match TRBD1. Germline CDR1 and CDR2: SEHNR and FQNEAQ (reference sequence). CDR3 length equals 14 residues. J lost 4 bases, V lost 1 base, and 2 bases had no gene match. CDR3 amino acids: CASSLGQGATEAFF. The CDR3 DNA sequence: TGTGCCAGCAGCTTAGGGCAGGGGGCCACTGAAGCTTTCTTT.